This passage covers 25 T cell receptor beta chains from one sample sequenced in a study of T cell responses to AZD1222 COVID-19 vaccine. Repertoires were generated with immunoSEQ multiplex PCR, while TCRdb's copy carries only in-frame clones and drops some. The sample includes roughly 140,000 clones, less than 90% of them seen just once. Sequenced material: peripheral blood, taken after recovery from COVID-19. The receptor set was obtained from an adult who had recovered from COVID-19.

The chain uses TRBV6-6 and TRBJ2-5; D gene uncertain. The V gene lost 7 bases and the J gene lost 4 bases, with 10 bases spanning the gap. From germline, CDR1 is MNHNY and CDR2 SVGAGI (reference sequence). CDR3 length equals 12 residues. The CDR3 is CASTPRGETQYF. The CDR3 DNA reads TGTGCCAGCACCCCCCGTGGAGAGACCCAGTACTTC.

Comments on this clone: Germline and junction disagree at one end, which may indicate a read error. This chain's CDR3 is CASSYSPGGQDGYTF. CDR3 nucleotides: TGTGCCAGCAGCTACTCCCCAGGGGGCCAGGATGGCTACACCTTC. The chain carries TRBV6-2 or TRBV6-3 and TRBJ1-2; TRBD1 agrees at 8 bases. Germline V gene lookup returns CDR1 MNHEY and CDR2 SVGEGT. This CDR3 contains 15 residues.

The rearrangement uses TRBV23-1 and TRBJ2-1; a possible D gene is TRBD1 (5 bases). TRBV23-1 is placed among ORFs of uncertain function. The CDR3 totals 14 residues. The V gene lost 1 base and the J gene lost 8 bases, with 12 bases spanning the gap. For the CDR3, the DNA is TGCGCCAGCAGTCAATTTGGGGCAGGCCATGAGCAGTTCTTC. Residues: CASSQFGAGHEQFF.

V is TRBV28 and J is TRBJ2-7; TRBD2 might be the D (6 bases). Germline CDR1 MDHEN, CDR2 SYDVKM. This CDR3 is 15 amino acids long. Deletions cut 2 bases from V and 2 bases from J, with 13 bases between. CDR3 in DNA: TGTGCCAGCAGTTTAGCGACTAGGAGAACCTACGAGCAGTACTTC. It codes for CASSLATRRTYEQYF.

This clone was observed a handful of times. The chain recombines TRBV4-1 with TRBJ1-2; D not certain. The germline V gene encodes CDR1 MGHRA and CDR2 YSYEKL. The CDR3 has 14 residues. V was shortened by 2 bases and J by 4 bases, with 11 bases between the two germline ends. CDR3 region: CASSQPGSGYGYTF. For the CDR3, the DNA is TGCGCCAGCAGCCAACCTGGGTCGGGCTATGGCTACACCTTC.

The J gene is TRBJ1-5, the V gene TRBV12-3 or TRBV12-4; no reliable D call. CDR3 size: 13 residues. Deletions cut 5 bases from V and 9 bases from J, with 14 bases between. DNA of the CDR3: TGTGCCAGCAGTCTCGAGAGTCGAAGGCCCCAGCATTTT. It yields the protein CASSLESRRPQHF.

This chain links TRBV14 with TRBJ2-7; D remains ambiguous. This CDR3 spans 16 amino acids. V shed 4 bases and J shed 5 bases, with 21 bases lying between them. Germline V lookup: CDR1 SGHDN, CDR2 FVKESK. The CDR3 nucleotides read TGTGCCAGCAGCCCCATCCCGGGCCTTGGGGTCCACGAGCAGTACTTC. Its translation is CASSPIPGLGVHEQYF.

The chain has TRBV9 and TRBJ1-1, with 8 bases aligning to TRBD1. CDR3 length equals 15 residues. Germline values: CDR1 SGDLS, CDR2 YYNGEE. V shed 0 bases and J 7 bases; nucleotides not matched to a gene: 8. The CDR3 region has the DNA TGTGCCAGCAGCGTAGATGCCAGGGGGCAGATTGAAGCTTTCTTT. Translation gives CASSVDARGQIEAFF.

The chain links TRBV5-4 to TRBJ2-7; the D gene is possibly TRBD1 (5 bases). The CDR3 runs to 16 residues. V was pared by 0 bases and J by 1 base, with 14 bases between. CDR1 is SGHNT and CDR2 is YYREEE in the germline V gene (reference sequence). The CDR3 DNA sequence: TGTGCCAGCAGCTTGGGGGAAATGGGGCAGTCCTACGAGCAGTACTTC. It yields the protein CASSLGEMGQSYEQYF.

The chain carries TRBV27 and TRBJ2-2; D is uncertain. Trimming took 7 bases from V and 0 from J, leaving 6 bases between them. The germline gives CDR1 MNHEY, CDR2 SMNVEV (reference sequence). The CDR3 runs 13 residues. The CDR3 DNA follows: TGTGCCAGCACTCACCCGAACACCGGGGAGCTGTTTTTT. Protein sequence: CASTHPNTGELFF.

J is TRBJ2-6 and V is TRBV27, with 9 bases matching TRBD1. Trimming took 6 bases from V and 0 from J; bases not matched to a gene: 9. CDR1 is MNHEY, CDR2 SMNVEV, per germline (reference sequence). The CDR3 contains 18 residues. The CDR3 DNA reads TGTGCCAGCAGCCACCAGGGACAGGGAAGCTCTGGGGCCAACGTCCTGACTTTC. It codes for CASSHQGQGSSGANVLTF.

The chain combines TRBV13 with TRBJ2-7, with a possible D match to TRBD2 (5 bases). CDR3 length: 14 amino acids. Germline V lookup: CDR1 PRHDT, CDR2 FYEKMQ (reference sequence). The germline V and J ends were trimmed by 5 bases and 3 bases, with 14 bases remaining between them. CDR3 DNA sequence: TGTGCCAGCAGCGTAAGACTGGGGAGCTACGAGCAGTACTTC. Protein: CASSVRLGSYEQYF.

This chain connects TRBV27 to TRBJ1-4; TRBD1 matches at 7 bases. V lost 5 bases, J lost 11 bases, and 8 bases stayed unmatched. There are 13 residues in the CDR3. Germline V gene lookup returns CDR1 MNHEY and CDR2 SMNVEV (reference sequence). The CDR3, as DNA: TGTGCCAGCAGTGCGACAGGGCGGGAGAAACTGTTTTTT. This translates into CASSATGREKLFF. Full variable domain (missing parts from reference TRBV27 and TRBJ1-4): EAQVTQNPRYLITVTGKKLTVTCSQNMNHEYMSWYRQDPGLGLRQIYYSMNVEVTDKGDVPEGYKVSRKEKRNFPLILESPSPNQTSLYFCASSATGREKLFFGSGTQLSVL.

Points on this clone: At the DNA level, this CDR3 is encoded by other sequences in the same sample as well. The chain couples TRBV5-1 to TRBJ1-1; D not resolved. Per germline, CDR1 SGHRS and CDR2 YFSETQ. Trimming pared 4 bases from V and 0 bases from J, leaving 10 bases between. The CDR3 spans 14 residues. The CDR3 sequence: CASSLDRLNTEAFF. DNA for the CDR3: TGCGCCAGCAGCCTTGACCGATTGAACACTGAAGCTTTCTTT.

The rearrangement links TRBV6-4 to TRBJ2-2, with TRBD2 matching over 7 bases. J was trimmed by 0 bases and V by 5 bases; bases with no gene match: 3. CDR3 length: 15 residues. Germline lookup yields CDR1 MRHNA and CDR2 SNTAGT. CDR3 amino acids: CASSLLASNTGELFF. In DNA form, the CDR3 reads TGTGCCAGCAGTCTACTAGCGTCGAACACCGGGGAGCTGTTTTTT.

CDR3 in DNA: TGTGCCAGTAGTTTCTCCACCCGGGGGGACACTGAAGCTTTCTTT. It specifies CASSFSTRGDTEAFF. The chain is built from TRBV19 and TRBJ1-1, with D perhaps matching TRBD1 (5 bases). The CDR3 is 15 residues long. The V end lost 5 bases, the J end lost 3 bases, and 16 bases lay between the germline ends. Germline V CDR1 and CDR2: LNHDA, SQIVND (reference sequence).

The rearrangement links TRBV2 to TRBJ2-1; 8 bases fit TRBD2. The CDR3 is 12 amino acids. CDR1 is SNHLY, CDR2 FYNNEI, per germline. After removal of 3 bases from V and 10 bases from J, the junction contained 2 bases not matched to a gene. The CDR3 bases are TGTGCCAGCAGTGAGGTAGCGGGGGAGCAGTTCTTC. Protein: CASSEVAGEQFF.

The chain couples TRBV10-3 to TRBJ1-1; D is possibly TRBD1 (6 bases). Trimming pared 6 bases from V and 0 bases from J, leaving 11 bases between. The CDR3 is 14 amino acids. CDR1 and CDR2 from the germline V gene are ENHRY and SYGVKD. In nucleotides, the CDR3 is TGTGCCATCAGGGACAGCCAGATGAACACTGAAGCTTTCTTT. Its protein is CAIRDSQMNTEAFF.

The V gene is TRBV7-2, the J gene TRBJ1-5, with D perhaps TRBD1 (5 bases). Germline V gives CDR1 SGHTA, CDR2 FQGNSA. CDR3 size: 11 residues. V was cut by 8 bases and J by 8 bases, with 10 bases left in between. CDR3 bases: TGTGCCAGCGGGGGTTTGGAGCCCCAGCATTTT. Amino acid sequence: CASGGLEPQHF.

Points on this clone: An end of the junction does not agree with germline; a read error may underlie this. In nucleotides, the CDR3 is TGTGCCAGCAGGGAAGGGGGCGTCATTTACGAGCAGTACTTC. This sequence encodes CASREGGVIYEQYF. The chain uses TRBV2 and TRBJ2-7; TRBD1 matches 7 bases. The CDR3 covers 14 residues. The germline V gene has CDR1 SNHLY and CDR2 FYNNEI.

The V call is TRBV3-1 (or the pseudogene TRBV3-2), the J call TRBJ1-1; possibly TRBD1 for D (6 bases). Trimming took off 3 bases at V and 5 bases at J, with 13 bases between the two ends. The germline CDR1 and CDR2 sequences are LGHDT and YNNKEL (reference sequence). CDR3 size: 14 residues. The CDR3 DNA follows: TGTGCCAGCAGCCAGATACAGGGTGATACTGAAGCTTTCTTT. It is translated as CASSQIQGDTEAFF.

V usage is TRBV10-3 and J usage is TRBJ2-2, with 8 positions matching TRBD1. CDR3 length equals 13 residues. In germline, CDR1 is ENHRY, CDR2 SYGVKD. Unmatched junction bases numbered 1, after V lost 5 bases and J lost 5 bases. CDR3 sequence: CAISRTGTGELFF. CDR3 DNA: TGTGCCATCAGTCGGACAGGGACCGGGGAGCTGTTTTTT.

The genes are TRBV6-1 and TRBJ2-1, with D tentatively TRBD1 (5 bases). From germline, CDR1 is MNHNS and CDR2 SASEGT. The V and J ends lost 1 base and 4 bases respectively, with 8 bases between them. The CDR3 totals 14 residues. Here the CDR3 reads CASSEEDSYNEQFF. The CDR3 DNA follows: TGTGCCAGCAGTGAAGAAGACAGTTACAATGAGCAGTTCTTC.

CDR3: CASRAHEGNEQFF. The CDR3 DNA is TGTGCCAGCAGGGCCCATGAGGGGAATGAGCAGTTCTTC. V and J are TRBV2 and TRBJ2-1, with D possibly being TRBD1 or TRBD2 (5 bases each). Germline CDR1 is SNHLY and CDR2 is FYNNEI. V lost 6 bases, J lost 7 bases, and 13 bases lay in between. The CDR3 runs 13 residues.

The rearrangement links TRBV5-4 to TRBJ2-1, with D perhaps matching TRBD1 (5 bases). Germline V CDR1 and CDR2: SGHNT, YYREEE (reference sequence). The CDR3 contains 13 residues. V lost 3 bases to trimming and J lost 3 bases, with 7 bases between them. This chain's CDR3 is CASSSRDYNEQFF. The DNA of the CDR3 is TGTGCCAGCAGCTCCAGGGACTACAATGAGCAGTTCTTC.